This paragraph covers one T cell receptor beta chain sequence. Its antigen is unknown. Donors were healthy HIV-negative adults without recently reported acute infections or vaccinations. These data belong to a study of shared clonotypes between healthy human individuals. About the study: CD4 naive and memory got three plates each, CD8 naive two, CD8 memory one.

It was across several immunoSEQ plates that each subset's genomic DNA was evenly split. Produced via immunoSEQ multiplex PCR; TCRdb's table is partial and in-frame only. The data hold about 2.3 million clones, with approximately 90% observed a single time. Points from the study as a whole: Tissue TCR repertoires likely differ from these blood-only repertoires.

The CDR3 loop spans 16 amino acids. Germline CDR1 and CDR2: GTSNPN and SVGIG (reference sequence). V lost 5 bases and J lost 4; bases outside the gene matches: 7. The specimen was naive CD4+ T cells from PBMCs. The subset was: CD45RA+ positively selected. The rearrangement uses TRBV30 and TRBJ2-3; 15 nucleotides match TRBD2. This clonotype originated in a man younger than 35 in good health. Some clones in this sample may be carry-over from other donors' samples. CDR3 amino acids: CAWARGLAGGADTQYF. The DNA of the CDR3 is TGTGCCTGGGCAAGGGGACTAGCGGGAGGAGCAGATACGCAGTATTTT. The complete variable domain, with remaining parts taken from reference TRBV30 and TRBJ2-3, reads SQTIHQWPATLVQPVGSPLSLECTVEGTSNPNLYWYRQAAGRGLQLLFYSVGIGQISSEVPQNLSASRPQDRQFILSSKKLLLSDSGFYLCAWARGLAGGADTQYFGPGTRLTVL.